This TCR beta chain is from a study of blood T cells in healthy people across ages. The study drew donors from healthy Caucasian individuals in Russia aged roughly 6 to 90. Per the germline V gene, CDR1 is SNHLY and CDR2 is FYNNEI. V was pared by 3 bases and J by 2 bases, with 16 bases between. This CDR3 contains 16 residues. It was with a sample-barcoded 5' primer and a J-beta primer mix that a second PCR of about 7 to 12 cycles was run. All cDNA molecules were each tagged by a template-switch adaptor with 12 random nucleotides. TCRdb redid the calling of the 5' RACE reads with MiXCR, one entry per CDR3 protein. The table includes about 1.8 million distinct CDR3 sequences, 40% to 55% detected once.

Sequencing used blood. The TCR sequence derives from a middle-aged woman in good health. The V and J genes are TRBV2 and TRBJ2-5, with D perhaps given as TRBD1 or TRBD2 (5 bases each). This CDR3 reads CASSERVTAIQETQYF. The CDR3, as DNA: TGTGCCAGCAGTGAGAGGGTGACAGCGATTCAAGAGACCCAGTACTTC.